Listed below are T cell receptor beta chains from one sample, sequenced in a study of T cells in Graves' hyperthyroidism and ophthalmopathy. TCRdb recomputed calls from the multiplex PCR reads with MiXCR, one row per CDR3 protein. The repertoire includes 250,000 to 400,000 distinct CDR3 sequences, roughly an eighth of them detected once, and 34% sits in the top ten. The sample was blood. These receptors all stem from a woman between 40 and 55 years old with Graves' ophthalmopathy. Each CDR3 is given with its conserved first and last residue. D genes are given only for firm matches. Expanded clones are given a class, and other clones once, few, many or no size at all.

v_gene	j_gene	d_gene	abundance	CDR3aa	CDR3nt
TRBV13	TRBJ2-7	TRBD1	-	CASSTRGTGLFDEQYF	TGTGCCAGCAGCACCCGTGGGACAGGGTTGTTCGACGAGCAGTACTTC
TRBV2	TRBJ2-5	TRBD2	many	CASSERRGLARETQYF	TGTGCCAGCAGTGAACGTCGCGGACTAGCGAGAGAGACCCAGTACTTC
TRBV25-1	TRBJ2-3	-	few	CASSESFRGRTDTQYF	TGTGCCAGCAGTGAATCTTTCAGGGGCAGAACAGATACGCAGTATTTT
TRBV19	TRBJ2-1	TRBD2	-	CASRLAGELLGNNEQFF	TGTGCCAGCAGACTAGCGGGAGAGCTCCTTGGGAACAATGAGCAGTTCTTC
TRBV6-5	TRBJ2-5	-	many	CASSYSRLEQETQYF	TGTGCCAGCAGTTACTCCAGACTCGAGCAAGAGACCCAGTACTTC
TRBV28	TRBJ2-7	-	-	CASSIFGIEQYF	TGTGCCAGCAGTATCTTCGGGATCGAGCAGTACTTC
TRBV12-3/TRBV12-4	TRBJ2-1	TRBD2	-	CASSLAGGQDNEQFF	TGTGCCAGCAGTCTAGCGGGGGGGCAGGACAATGAGCAGTTCTTC
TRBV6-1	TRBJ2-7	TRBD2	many	CASRGTSGPSYEQYF	TGTGCCAGCAGGGGGACTAGCGGACCCTCCTACGAGCAGTACTTC
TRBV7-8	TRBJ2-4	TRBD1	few	CASSLDPGGLAKNIQYF	TGTGCCAGCAGCTTAGATCCAGGGGGTTTAGCCAAAAACATTCAGTACTTC
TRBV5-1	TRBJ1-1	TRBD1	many	CASTDQGANTEAFF	TGCGCCAGTACGGATCAGGGGGCAAACACTGAAGCTTTCTTT
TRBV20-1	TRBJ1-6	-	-	CSASPAGSSYNSPLHF	TGCAGTGCCAGCCCGGCAGGCAGCTCCTATAATTCACCCCTCCACTTT
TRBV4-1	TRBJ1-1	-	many	CASSQRARMNTEAFF	TGCGCCAGCAGCCAACGAGCCCGGATGAACACTGAAGCTTTCTTT
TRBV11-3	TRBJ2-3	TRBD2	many	CASSRRTSGTDTQYF	TGTGCCAGCAGCCGGAGGACTAGCGGCACAGATACGCAGTATTTT
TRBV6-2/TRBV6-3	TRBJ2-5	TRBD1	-	CASSKTPTGHQETQYF	TGTGCCAGCAGTAAAACACCGACAGGGCACCAAGAGACCCAGTACTTC
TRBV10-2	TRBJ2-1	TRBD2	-	CASSGTSGGTYNEQFF	TGCGCCAGCAGTGGGACTAGCGGGGGGACGTACAATGAGCAGTTCTTC
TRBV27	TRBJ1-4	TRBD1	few	CASSPRTGVTNEKLFF	TGTGCCAGCAGTCCAAGGACAGGGGTCACTAATGAAAAACTGTTTTTT
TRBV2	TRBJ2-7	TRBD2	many	CASSVWTSGDEQYF	TGTGCCAGCAGTGTCTGGACTAGCGGCGACGAGCAGTACTTC
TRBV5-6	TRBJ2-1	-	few	CASSNYHSYNEQFF	TGTGCCAGCAGTAATTATCACTCCTACAATGAGCAGTTCTTC
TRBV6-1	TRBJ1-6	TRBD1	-	CASSESTGWNSPLHF	TGTGCCAGCAGTGAATCGACAGGGTGGAATTCACCCCTCCACTTT
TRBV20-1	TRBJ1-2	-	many	CSARRNGYTF	TGCAGTGCTAGAAGAAATGGCTACACCTTC
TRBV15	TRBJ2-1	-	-	CATLFRRGPYNEQFF	TGTGCCACCTTGTTTCGACGGGGACCATACAATGAGCAGTTCTTC
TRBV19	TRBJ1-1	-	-	CASSRASGAWGVNTEAFF	TGTGCCAGTAGTCGGGCTTCAGGGGCCTGGGGGGTAAACACTGAAGCTTTCTTT
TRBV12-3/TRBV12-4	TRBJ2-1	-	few	CASSPFYGESYNEQFF	TGTGCCAGCAGCCCGTTTTACGGGGAGTCCTACAATGAGCAGTTCTTC
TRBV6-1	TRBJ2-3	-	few	CASSLLGGRSDTQYF	TGTGCCAGCAGCCTCCTGGGGGGGCGTTCAGATACGCAGTATTTT
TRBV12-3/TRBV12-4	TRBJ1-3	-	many	CASSGGNTIYF	TGTGCCAGCAGTGGGGGAAACACCATATATTTT
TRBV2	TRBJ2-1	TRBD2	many	CASSRTSGGTFYNEQFF	TGTGCCAGCAGTCGAACTAGCGGGGGGACATTCTACAATGAGCAGTTCTTC
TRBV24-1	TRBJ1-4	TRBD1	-	CATSENRGSGEKLFF	TGTGCCACCAGTGAAAACAGGGGAAGTGGTGAAAAACTGTTTTTT
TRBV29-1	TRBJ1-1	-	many	CSVVIGGDTEAFF	TGCAGCGTTGTAATAGGGGGTGACACTGAAGCTTTCTTT
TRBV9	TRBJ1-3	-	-	CASSVATGRHSGNTIYF	TGTGCCAGCAGCGTAGCTACGGGACGGCACTCTGGAAACACCATATATTTT
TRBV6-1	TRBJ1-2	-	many	CASSLGQTYGYTF	TGTGCCAGCAGCCTCGGACAGACCTATGGCTACACCTTC
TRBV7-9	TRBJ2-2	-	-	CASSPRTSGVVSRELFF	TGTGCCAGCAGCCCCCGCACGTCCGGGGTGGTGAGCCGGGAGCTGTTTTTT
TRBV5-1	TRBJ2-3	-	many	CASSQKGFGTDTQYF	TGCGCCAGCAGCCAAAAGGGCTTCGGCACAGATACGCAGTATTTT
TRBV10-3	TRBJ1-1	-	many	CAIRSQGGGNTEAFF	TGTGCCATCAGGAGCCAGGGAGGGGGGAACACTGAAGCTTTCTTT
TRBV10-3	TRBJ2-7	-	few	CATQLGGNYEQYF	TGTGCCACCCAACTAGGCGGGAACTACGAGCAGTACTTC
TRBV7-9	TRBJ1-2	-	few	CASSLEGPGYTF	TGTGCCAGCAGCTTGGAGGGGCCTGGCTACACCTTC
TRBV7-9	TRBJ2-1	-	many	CASEQDNEQFF	TGTGCCAGCGAACAGGACAATGAGCAGTTCTTC
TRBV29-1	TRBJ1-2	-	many	CSVDGQGGYYGYTF	TGCAGCGTTGACGGGCAGGGTGGTTACTATGGCTACACCTTC
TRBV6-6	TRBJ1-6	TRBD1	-	CASSYSGTGSWNSPLHF	TGTGCCAGCAGTTACTCCGGGACAGGGTCCTGGAATTCACCCCTCCACTTT
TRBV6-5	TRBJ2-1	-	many	CASSYALEQFF	TGTGCCAGCAGTTACGCGCTAGAGCAGTTCTTC
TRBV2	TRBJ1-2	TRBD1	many	CASRGGQVAYGYTF	TGTGCCAGCAGGGGGGGACAGGTGGCCTATGGCTACACCTTC
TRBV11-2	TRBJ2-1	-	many	CATQGGQLGGKQFF	TGTGCCACCCAAGGGGGGCAGCTCGGCGGGAAGCAGTTCTTC
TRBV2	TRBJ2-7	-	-	CASSGRANEQYF	TGTGCCAGCAGCGGTAGGGCAAACGAGCAGTACTTC
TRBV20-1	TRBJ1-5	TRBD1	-	CSARPGQDSQPQHF	TGCAGTGCTAGACCCGGACAGGATAGTCAGCCCCAGCATTTT
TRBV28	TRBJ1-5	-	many	CASSYREHQPQHF	TGTGCCAGCAGTTACAGGGAACATCAGCCCCAGCATTTT
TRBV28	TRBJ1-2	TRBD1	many	CASSLLPPGGYGYTF	TGTGCCAGCAGTTTATTGCCTCCAGGGGGGTATGGCTACACCTTC
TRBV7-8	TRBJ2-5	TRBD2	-	CASSPPGLAQETQYF	TGTGCCAGCAGTCCCCCGGGACTAGCTCAAGAGACCCAGTACTTC
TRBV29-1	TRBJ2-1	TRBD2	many	CSAATSGKQFF	TGCAGCGCGGCAACTAGCGGAAAGCAGTTCTTC
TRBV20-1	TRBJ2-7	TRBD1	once	CNARDLGTGFEQYF	TGCAATGCTAGAGATCTTGGGACAGGATTCGAGCAGTACTTC
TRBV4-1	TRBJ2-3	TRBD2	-	CASSRTSGDGDTQYF	TGCGCCAGCAGCCGTACTAGCGGGGACGGGGATACGCAGTATTTT
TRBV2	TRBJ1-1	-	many	CATRKQGTEAFF	TGTGCCACACGGAAACAAGGCACTGAAGCTTTCTTT
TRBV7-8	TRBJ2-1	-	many	CASSLVTQGNEQFF	TGTGCCAGCAGCTTAGTTACCCAAGGGAATGAGCAGTTCTTC
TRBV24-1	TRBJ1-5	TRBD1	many	CATSDGRGRRPQHF	TGTGCCACCAGTGATGGCAGGGGGCGGCGGCCCCAGCATTTT
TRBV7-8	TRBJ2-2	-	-	CASSHRGTGTGELFF	TGTGCCAGCAGCCACCGAGGTACAGGGACCGGGGAGCTGTTTTTT
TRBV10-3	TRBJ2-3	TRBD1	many	CAISERDSHTDTQYF	TGTGCCATCAGCGAAAGGGACAGCCACACAGATACGCAGTATTTT